Sequencing of this T cell receptor (beta chain) was carried out in a study of beta chain features in type 1 diabetes. The study, taken as a whole, reports: Type 1 diabetes patients had moderately but significantly shorter TCRB CDR3s in all four CD4+ subsets.

Trimming took 4 bases from V and 3 from J; bases not matched to a gene: 8. CDR1 and CDR2 from the germline V gene are SGHAT and FQNNGV. The CDR3 has 16 residues. Investigators reverse transcribed all isolated RNA, so they sequenced expressed TCRB transcripts. For naive, central memory and regulatory T cell samples, reads averaged about 3.7 million. The data were produced by immunoSEQ multiplex PCR, yet TCRdb's version contains in-frame clones alone and is incomplete. The repertoire holds 350,000 to 400,000 clones, roughly 16% seen once, with approximately 0.02% in the top ten. Of note for this clone: Its antigen is as yet unknown.

V usage is TRBV11-2 and J usage is TRBJ2-3, with 9 bases lining up with TRBD2. Sequencing used naive CD4+ T cells from blood. The TCR comes from a young woman in good health. CDR3 nucleotide sequence: TGTGCCAGCAGCTCCTACCAGGCGGGAGGGACAGATACGCAGTATTTT. Amino acids: CASSSYQAGGTDTQYF.